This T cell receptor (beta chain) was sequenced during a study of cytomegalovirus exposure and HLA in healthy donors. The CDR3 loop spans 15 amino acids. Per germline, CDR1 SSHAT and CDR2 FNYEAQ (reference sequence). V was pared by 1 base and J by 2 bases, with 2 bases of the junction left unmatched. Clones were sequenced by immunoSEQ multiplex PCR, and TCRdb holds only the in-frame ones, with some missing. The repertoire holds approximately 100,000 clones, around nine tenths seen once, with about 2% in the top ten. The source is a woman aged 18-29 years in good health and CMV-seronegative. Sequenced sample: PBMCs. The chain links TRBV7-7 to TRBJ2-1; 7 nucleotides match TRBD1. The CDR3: CASSLDRGPYNEQFF. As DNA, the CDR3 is TGTGCCAGCAGCTTAGACAGGGGACCCTACAATGAGCAGTTCTTC.